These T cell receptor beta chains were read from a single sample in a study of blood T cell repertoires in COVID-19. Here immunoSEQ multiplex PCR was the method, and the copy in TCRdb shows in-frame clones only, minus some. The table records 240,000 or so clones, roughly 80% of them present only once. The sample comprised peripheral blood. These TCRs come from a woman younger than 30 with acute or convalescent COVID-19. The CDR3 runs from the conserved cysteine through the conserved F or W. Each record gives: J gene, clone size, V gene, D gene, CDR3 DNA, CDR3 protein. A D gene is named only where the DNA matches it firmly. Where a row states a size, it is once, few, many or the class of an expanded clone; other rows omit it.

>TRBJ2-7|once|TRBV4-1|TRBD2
TGCGCCAGCAGCCACCCCGGGACTAGCCGCTACGAGCAGTACTTC
CASSHPGTSRYEQYF
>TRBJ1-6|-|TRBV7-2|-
TGTGCCAGCAGCTTAGAGGTGGAGGCCGACCTCCACTTT
CASSLEVEADLHF
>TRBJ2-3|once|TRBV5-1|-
TGCGCCAGCAGGGGCCGCTGGGGCACAGATACGCAGTATTTT
CASRGRWGTDTQYF
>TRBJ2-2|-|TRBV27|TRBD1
TGTGCCAGCAGTCTAAACAGGGGGCGGAACGGGGAGCTGTTTTTT
CASSLNRGRNGELFF
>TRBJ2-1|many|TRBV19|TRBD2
TGTGCCAGTAGTTTTAGCGGGAGCACCTACAATGAGCAGTTCTTC
CASSFSGSTYNEQFF
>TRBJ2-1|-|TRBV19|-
TGTGCCAGTAGCGGAGACTCCTTCCTTCCCAGCAGCTCCTACAATGAGCAGTTCTTC
CASSGDSFLPSSSYNEQFF
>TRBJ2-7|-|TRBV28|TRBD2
TGTGCCAGCAGTTTATCTCTGACTAGCGGGAGGGCCAATGAGCAGTACTTC
CASSLSLTSGRANEQYF
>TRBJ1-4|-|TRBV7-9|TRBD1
TGTGCCAGCAGCGCCGGACAGGGGGAAAAACTGTTTTTT
CASSAGQGEKLFF
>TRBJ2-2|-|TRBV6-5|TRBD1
TGTGCCAGCAGCCCGGACAGGGGGCGGACCGGGGAGCTGTTTTTT
CASSPDRGRTGELFF
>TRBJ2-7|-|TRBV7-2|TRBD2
TGTGCCAGCAGTTTTAGCGGGAGTTCTTACGAGCAGTACTTC
CASSFSGSSYEQYF
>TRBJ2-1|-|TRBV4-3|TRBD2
TGCGCCAGCAGCCAAGGTAGCGGGACCCTTGGCAATGAGCAGTTCTTC
CASSQGSGTLGNEQFF
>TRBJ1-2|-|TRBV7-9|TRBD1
TGTGCCAGCAGTCCGCCGGGACAGGGCCATGGCTACACCTTC
CASSPPGQGHGYTF
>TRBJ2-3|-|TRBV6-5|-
TGTGCCAGCGGGAGGGGGAAATACACAGATACGCAGTATTTT
CASGRGKYTDTQYF
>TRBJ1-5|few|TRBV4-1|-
TGCGCCAGCAGCCAAGAATTCACGAGGACAGACAAACAGCCCCAGCATTTT
CASSQEFTRTDKQPQHF
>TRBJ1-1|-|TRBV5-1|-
TGCGCCAGCAGCTTACAGGGAAGCACTGAAGCTTTCTTT
CASSLQGSTEAFF
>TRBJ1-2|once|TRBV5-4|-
TGTGCCAGCAGCTTAGGGGGATATGGCTACACCTTC
CASSLGGYGYTF
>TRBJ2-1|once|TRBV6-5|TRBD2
TGTGCCAGCAGAGGGGGACTAGCGGGGAGCAAGGAGCAGTTCTTC
CASRGGLAGSKEQFF
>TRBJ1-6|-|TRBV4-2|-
TGTGCCAGCAGCCAAGTAGGCCAGGGGTTACGTGGGGTCCTCCACTTT
CASSQVGQGLRGVLHF
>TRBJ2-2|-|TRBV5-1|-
TGCGCCAGCAGCTCGTCCAGGACCGGGGAGCTGTTTTTT
CASSSSRTGELFF